This T cell receptor beta chain was identified during a study of siplizumab effects on memory and regulatory T cells. The CDR3 is 17 amino acids. With 4 bases removed from V and 1 base from J, the gap between germline ends came to 18 bases. In germline, CDR1 is KGHSH, CDR2 LQKENI. Using immunoSEQ multiplex PCR, the repertoire was profiled, and TCRdb retains in-frame clones only, with some absent. The top ten clones hold around 0.33% of a sample with roughly 92,000 clones, approximately 95% of them seen once. The receptor was derived from a human donor in good health. The rearrangement links TRBV18 to TRBJ2-3; D remains ambiguous. Sequenced input: non-Treg CD4+ T cells sorted from blood. CDR3 sequence (DNA): TGTGCCAGCTCACTTTGGGCAGCCCCAATTGGCACAGATACGCAGTATTTT. Its protein product is CASSLWAAPIGTDTQYF.